Presented here are 15 T cell receptor beta chains from one specimen sequenced in a study of lymphopenia after photon versus proton radiotherapy. Generated by immunoSEQ multiplex PCR, the TCRdb table keeps only in-frame clones and is missing some. This table has approximately 66,000 clones, roughly 86% appearing once. The input for sequencing was peripheral blood, taken from a patient treated with photon-based radiotherapy. The receptors stem from a man aged 40-49 years with gastric cancer.

The chain is built from TRBV4-2 and TRBJ1-1; 9 bases fit TRBD1. CDR3 length equals 15 residues. From germline, CDR1 is LGHNA and CDR2 YNFKEQ. Germline trimming cut 4 bases from V and 1 base from J; bases unmatched to any gene: 4. The CDR3 reads CASSPATGGNTEAFF. CDR3 bases: TGTGCCAGCAGCCCCGCGACAGGGGGGAACACTGAAGCTTTCTTT.

CDR3 sequence reads: CASSPGTGEETQYF. CDR3 in DNA: TGTGCCAGCAGCCCCGGGACAGGCGAAGAGACCCAGTACTTC. The V call is TRBV7-3, the J call TRBJ2-5; 8 positions agree with TRBD1. This CDR3 spans 14 amino acids. Germline lookup yields CDR1 SGHTA and CDR2 FQGTGA. V lost 5 bases to trimming and J lost 3 bases; unmatched junction nucleotides: 5.

In its sample, this clone was seen a few times. Other nucleotide sequences from this sample produce the same CDR3. The rearrangement joins TRBV9 to TRBJ2-2; a weak D match, TRBD1 (7 bases). V shed 4 bases and J shed 4 bases, with 14 bases lying between them. There are 15 residues in the CDR3. Germline V gene lookup returns CDR1 SGDLS and CDR2 YYNGEE. CDR3 loop: CASSLGQEGTGELFF. CDR3 DNA sequence: TGTGCCAGCAGCCTAGGACAGGAGGGCACCGGGGAGCTGTTTTTT.

This chain links TRBV29-1 with TRBJ1-2; D is possibly TRBD1 (5 bases). CDR1 and CDR2 (germline): SQVTM, ANQGSEA. This CDR3 has 15 amino acids. Trimming took off 6 bases at V and 6 bases at J, with 23 bases between the two ends. CDR3 nucleotide sequence: TGCAGCGTCCTCGGGGGATATTCGATAAGGGATGGCTACACCTTC. It specifies CSVLGGYSIRDGYTF. Full variable domain (rest looked up from reference TRBV29-1 and TRBJ1-2): SAVISQKPSRDICQRGTSLTIQCQVDSQVTMMFWYRQQPGQSLTLIATANQGSEATYESGFVIDKFPISRPNLTFSTLTVSNMSPEDSSIYLCSVLGGYSIRDGYTFGSGTRLTVV.

The rearrangement links TRBV7-2 to TRBJ1-2, with a tentative D call TRBD1 (6 bases). The CDR3 has 14 amino acids. The germline CDR1 and CDR2 sequences are SGHTA and FQGNSA. The germline V and J ends were trimmed by 5 bases and 8 bases, with 18 bases remaining between them. CDR3 coding DNA: TGTGCCAGCAGCCCCCAGGGGCTGGGATTAGGCTACACCTTC. Residues: CASSPQGLGLGYTF.

The chain uses TRBV7-2 and TRBJ2-3; 9 bases line up with TRBD2. CDR3 length: 17 amino acids. The V segment lost 3 bases and the J segment 1 base; nucleotides outside the gene matches: 8. Germline-derived CDR1 and CDR2 are SGHTA and FQGNSA. CDR3 nucleotide sequence: TGTGCCAGCAGCTTTCTGGCGGGGGGGCCTGGCACAGATACGCAGTATTTT. It is translated as CASSFLAGGPGTDTQYF. Based on the CDR3 plus reference TRBV7-2 and TRBJ2-3, the full variable domain is GAGVSQSPSNKVTEKGKDVELRCDPISGHTALYWYRQSLGQGLEFLIYFQGNSAPDKSGLPSDRFSAERTGGSVSTLTIQRTQQEDSAVYLCASSFLAGGPGTDTQYFGPGTRLTVL.

The chain joins TRBV15 to TRBJ1-5, with 8 bases lining up with TRBD1. J gave up 5 bases and V 3 bases, and 3 bases lay outside the gene matches. Looked up from germline, CDR1 is LNHNV and CDR2 is YYDKDF (reference sequence). This CDR3 is 14 amino acids long. The CDR3 nucleotides read TGTGCCACCAGCAGGGACAGGGTCCATCAGCCCCAGCATTTT. It encodes CATSRDRVHQPQHF.

The chain joins TRBV15 to TRBJ1-4, with D hard to call. Between the trimmed V and J ends, which lost 0 bases and 0 bases, there was a span of 5 bases. The germline gives CDR1 LNHNV, CDR2 YYDKDF (reference sequence). The CDR3 has 15 residues. CDR3 bases: TGTGCCACCAGCAGAGAGGTAACAACTAATGAAAAACTGTTTTTT. Residues: CATSREVTTNEKLFF.

This chain uses TRBV10-3 with TRBJ2-3; 7 bases match TRBD1. CDR1 and CDR2 from the germline V gene are ENHRY and SYGVKD. J was trimmed by 0 bases and V by 6 bases; bases with no gene match: 6. CDR3 length equals 15 residues. The CDR3 loop is CAIRRGQMSTDTQYF. The CDR3 DNA reads as TGTGCCATCAGGAGGGGACAGATGAGCACAGATACGCAGTATTTT.

The chain recombines TRBV25-1 with TRBJ1-1; 9 bases fit TRBD1. Per the germline V gene, CDR1 is MGHDK and CDR2 is SYGVNS. V lost 6 bases and J lost 10; bases outside the gene matches: 12. The CDR3 covers 14 residues. CDR3 sequence reads: CASSLVGQGMRAFF. The DNA of the CDR3 is TGTGCCAGCAGCCTCGTTGGACAGGGGATGAGAGCTTTCTTT.

The V gene is TRBV6-6, the J gene TRBJ2-5; no definite D call. Looked up from germline, CDR1 is MNHNY and CDR2 is SVGAGI (reference sequence). The CDR3 runs 14 residues. Trimming took off 2 bases at V and 2 bases at J, with 9 bases between the two ends. Here the CDR3 reads CASSYGGRQETQYF. CDR3 bases: TGTGCCAGCAGTTACGGCGGACGGCAAGAGACCCAGTACTTC.

V usage is TRBV11-1 and J usage is TRBJ2-7, with D perhaps given as TRBD1 or TRBD2 (5 bases each). Germline CDR1 is SGHAT and CDR2 is FQDESV (reference sequence). The CDR3 is 15 amino acids. The ends were cut back, 5 bases at V and 1 base at J, with 15 bases in the middle. The CDR3 sequence: CASSPRDGLSYEQYF. CDR3 DNA: TGTGCCAGCAGCCCCCGGGACGGGTTGTCCTACGAGCAGTACTTC.

The chain links TRBV6-1 to TRBJ2-7; 7 bases are a match to TRBD2. CDR1 MNHNS and CDR2 SASEGT come from the germline V gene. This CDR3 comprises 15 residues. The V and J ends lost 0 bases and 2 bases, in that order; junction bases with no gene match: 4. CDR3 nucleotide sequence: TGTGCCAGCAGTGAAGCTCGCGGGGGAACCTACGAGCAGTACTTC. Its translation is CASSEARGGTYEQYF.

V usage is TRBV5-4 and J usage is TRBJ2-5; possible D gene TRBD1, 5 bases. Looked up from germline, CDR1 is SGHNT and CDR2 is YYREEE (reference sequence). V was cut by 0 bases and J by 0 bases, with 6 bases left in between. CDR3 length: 14 amino acids. The CDR3 region is CASSLVRDQETQYF. CDR3 bases: TGTGCCAGCAGCTTGGTCAGGGACCAAGAGACCCAGTACTTC.

The J gene is TRBJ2-7, the V gene TRBV6-4; D possibly uses TRBD1 or TRBD2 (5 bases each). V lost 10 bases to trimming and J lost 2 bases, with 18 bases between them. The V gene's germline CDR1 is MRHNA and CDR2 SNTAGT. The CDR3 contains 14 residues. The DNA for the CDR3 is TGTGCCACCCACCCCGGGGCGGGTACCTACGAGCAGTACTTC. Translating it yields CATHPGAGTYEQYF.